This passage covers 29 T cell receptor beta chains from one sample sequenced in a study of T cells in Graves' hyperthyroidism and ophthalmopathy (dated by TCRdb to the late 2010s). Receptor libraries were prepared by multiplex PCR. TCRdb lists the instrument as Illumina HiSeq 2000. Amplification of TCR beta CDR3 regions was carried out from RNA transcripts. The TCR CDR3 was subjected to a first round of RT-PCR using the HTBI primer set and the Qiagen OneStep RT-PCR kit. Using fastp trimming at Q25 and MiXCR clonotype assembly, TCRdb reanalyzed the public sequencing data and kept in-frame beta chains. Merged by CDR3 protein, the rows form single entries marked with the most common genes and DNA. Counted in this sample were hundreds of thousands of distinct CDR3 sequences; approximately 15% of them appeared once. Of the sample, roughly 53% falls within the top ten clones. The material sequenced was blood. Receptors were obtained from a woman between 55 and 75 years old with Graves' ophthalmopathy.

In its sample, this clonotype was seen a few times. The rearrangement links TRBV20-1 to TRBJ2-6; tentative D call: TRBD1 (5 bases). CDR1 and CDR2 (germline): DFQATT, SNEGSKA (reference sequence). V was cut by 5 bases and J by 4 bases, with 15 bases left in between. This CDR3 is 15 amino acids long. Here the CDR3 reads CSAPRVVGGANVLTF. The CDR3 DNA reads as TGCAGTGCTCCCAGGGTTGTGGGAGGGGCCAACGTCCTGACTTTC.

This clonotype was found many times. This chain uses TRBV6-2 or TRBV6-3 with TRBJ2-2; D gene uncertain. This CDR3 comprises 13 residues. With 2 bases removed from V and 6 bases from J, the gap between germline ends came to 7 bases. CDR1 MNHEY and CDR2 SVGEGT come from the germline V gene. DNA for the CDR3: TGTGCCAGCAGTTACGGAGTAGCCGGGGAGCTGTTTTTT. It codes for CASSYGVAGELFF.

V gene TRBV11-3 combines with J gene TRBJ2-7; 8 bases line up with TRBD2. The CDR3 spans 14 residues. V lost 1 base to trimming and J lost 2 bases; unmatched junction nucleotides: 1. The germline gives CDR1 SGHNT, CDR2 YENEEA. The CDR3 loop reads CASSLGSGTYEQYF. The CDR3 DNA follows: TGTGCCAGCAGCTTAGGTAGCGGGACCTACGAGCAGTACTTC.

The rearrangement uses TRBV24-1 and TRBJ2-2, with D tentatively TRBD1 (6 bases). The CDR3 totals 14 residues. Germline CDR1 is KGHDR and CDR2 is SFDVKD. Between the trimmed V and J ends, which lost 9 bases and 0 bases, there was a span of 10 bases. CDR3 residues: CATSGTPNTGELFF. CDR3 DNA: TGTGCCACCTCCGGGACACCGAACACCGGGGAGCTGTTTTTT.

The sample holds many counts of this clonotype. V gene TRBV28 combines with J gene TRBJ1-5; 7 bases fit TRBD1. This CDR3 has 11 residues. Germline assignment: CDR1 MDHEN and CDR2 SYDVKM. J gave up 9 bases and V 10 bases, and 6 bases lay outside the gene matches. The CDR3 coding sequence is TGTGCCATACAGGGGCTCGGGCCCCAGCATTTT. It translates to CAIQGLGPQHF. The full variable domain, in which reference TRBV28 and TRBJ1-5 provide the parts outside the CDR3, is DVKVTQSSRYLVKRTGEKVFLECVQDMDHENMFWYRQDPGLGLRLIYFSYDVKMKEKGDIPEGYSVSREKKERFSLILESASTNQTSMYLCAIQGLGPQHFGDGTRLSIL.

This clonotype was observed a single time. The conserved phenylalanine or tryptophan is not found at the CDR3 terminus, so this likely reflects a read error. This chain uses TRBV7-7 with TRBJ2-5; TRBD1 aligns across 8 bases. Germline V CDR1 and CDR2: SSHAT, FNYEAQ (reference sequence). The CDR3 runs to 13 residues. CDR3 region: CASSLDRGETQYL. The CDR3 nucleotides read TGTGCTAGCAGCTTAGACAGGGGAGAGACCCAGTACCTC.

The V and J genes are TRBV7-3 and TRBJ1-1, with D possibly matching TRBD1 (5 bases). V lost 5 bases and J 5 bases, leaving 15 bases between the germline ends. The germline CDR1 and CDR2 sequences are SGHTA and FQGTGA. The CDR3 runs 14 residues. The CDR3 DNA sequence: TGTGCCAGCAGCCCACCCCGGGGCGGGACTGAAGCTTTCTTT. As protein: CASSPPRGGTEAFF.

The sample holds many counts of this clonotype. The chain employs TRBV7-3 and TRBJ2-2; maybe TRBD2 (5 bases). The CDR3 sequence is 16 residues long. V lost 5 bases, J lost 4 bases, and 17 bases lay in between. Germline CDR1 SGHTA, CDR2 FQGTGA. CDR3 nucleotides: TGTGCCAGCAGCCCGAACAGCGGCCGATTCACCGGGGAGCTGTTTTTT. It codes for CASSPNSGRFTGELFF.

This clonotype has a count of ten or more. The chain links TRBV6-2 or TRBV6-3 to TRBJ2-5; unclear D gene. Germline lookup yields CDR1 MNHEY and CDR2 SVGEGT. Trimming left V 8 bases short and J 4 bases short, with 14 bases between. There are 13 residues in the CDR3. This CDR3 reads CASVRRPGETQYF. For the CDR3, the DNA is TGTGCCAGCGTGAGACGCCCGGGAGAGACCCAGTACTTC.

This clonotype appeared many times. The chain carries TRBV12-3 or TRBV12-4 and TRBJ2-3, with 9 nucleotides matching TRBD1. Losses at the gene ends were 7 bases for V and 2 bases for J; bases not matched to a gene: 4. This CDR3 comprises 14 residues. The CDR3 reads CASTHRGHTDTQYF. The CDR3 nucleotides read TGTGCCAGCACCCACAGGGGGCACACAGATACGCAGTATTTT.

This clonotype was seen at least ten times. This chain uses TRBV27 with TRBJ2-7, with TRBD1 as a possible D gene (6 bases). The germline gives CDR1 MNHEY, CDR2 SMNVEV (reference sequence). V lost 4 bases, J lost 0 bases, and 10 bases lay in between. This CDR3 has 14 residues. CDR3 amino acids: CASSWTALSYEQYF. The CDR3 DNA follows: TGTGCCAGCAGTTGGACAGCCCTCTCCTACGAGCAGTACTTC.

This chain uses TRBV4-1 with TRBJ2-7; D unclear. The CDR3 spans 16 residues. CDR1 is MGHRA and CDR2 is YSYEKL in the germline V gene. V lost 1 base, J lost 0 bases, and 13 bases lay in between. CDR3 region: CASSQVVGISSYEQYF. The CDR3 nucleotides read TGCGCCAGCAGCCAAGTAGTGGGCATAAGCTCCTACGAGCAGTACTTC.

This clonotype was found a few times. J is TRBJ2-3 and V is TRBV6-2 or TRBV6-3; 13 bases align to TRBD2. Trimming at V came to 0 bases and at J to 7 bases, leaving 10 bases not matched to a gene. Germline CDR1 MNHEY, CDR2 SVGEGT. This CDR3 has 18 residues. Here the CDR3 DNA reads TGTGCCAGCAGTTACTCGAGGACTAGCGGGGGTAAATTCAATACGCAGTATTTT. This sequence encodes CASSYSRTSGGKFNTQYF.

As concerns this clonotype: Being one base from a much bigger clone, this may be a read error. J is TRBJ1-2 and V is TRBV6-2 or TRBV6-3; TRBD1 agrees at 8 bases. Germline V gene sequence: CDR1 MNHEY, CDR2 SVGEGT. The length of the CDR3 is 14 residues. CDR3 loop: CASLQRQGYFGCTF. The DNA for the CDR3 is TGTGCCAGCCTCCAACGACAGGGGTACTTTGGCTGCACCTTC.

This clonotype was counted ten times or more. The CDR3, as DNA: TGTGCCAGCAGCTTGAGCGGGAGGGTGGGGGAGCAGTACTTC. Translating it yields CASSLSGRVGEQYF. This chain joins TRBV3-1 and TRBJ2-7; 10 nucleotides match TRBD2. There are 14 residues in the CDR3. Germline CDR1 and CDR2: LGHDT and YNNKEL (reference sequence). V shed 5 bases and J 7 bases; nucleotides not matched to a gene: 8.

DNA for the CDR3: TGCGCCAGCAGCCAAGTTACTCTTACGGATTCACCCCTCCACTTT. Translating gives CASSQVTLTDSPLHF. The rearrangement uses TRBV4-1 and TRBJ1-6; D gene uncertain. Trimming took 1 base from V and 8 from J, leaving 12 bases between them. The CDR3 runs to 15 residues. CDR1 is MGHRA, CDR2 YSYEKL, per germline.

In its sample, this clonotype was seen many times. The chain uses TRBV6-2 or TRBV6-3 and TRBJ2-3; D unclear. V lost 1 base, J lost 3 bases, and 5 bases lay in between. Germline V gene data show CDR1 as MNHEY and CDR2 as SVGEGT. The length of the CDR3 is 13 residues. The CDR3 sequence: CASSYFSTDTQYF. The CDR3 bases are TGTGCCAGCAGTTACTTCTCTACAGATACGCAGTATTTT.

This clonotype occurred once. A read error may produce the germline difference seen at one junction end. The rearrangement uses TRBV5-5 and TRBJ1-1, with TRBD1 as a possible D gene (5 bases). This CDR3 has 14 residues. CDR1 SGHKS and CDR2 YYEKEE come from the germline V gene (reference sequence). Here the CDR3 DNA reads TGTGCCAGCGGCTTGGAGGGGAAAGTCACTGAAGCTTTCTTT. Its protein product is CASGLEGKVTEAFF.

This clonotype was counted ten times or more. The J gene is TRBJ1-2, the V gene TRBV7-8; 7 bases fit TRBD1. There are 13 residues in the CDR3. The trim removed 5 bases at V and 2 bases at J, leaving 2 bases unmatched. Looked up from germline, CDR1 is SGHVS and CDR2 is FQNEAQ. CDR3 sequence: CASSTGQNYGYTF. CDR3 in DNA: TGTGCCAGCAGCACGGGACAGAACTATGGCTACACCTTC.

The V call is TRBV27, the J call TRBJ1-4; a weak D match, TRBD1 (5 bases). Germline CDR1 reads MNHEY; CDR2 reads SMNVEV (reference sequence). The CDR3 totals 15 residues. Deletions cut 8 bases from V and 3 bases from J, with 16 bases between. CDR3 loop: CASATAGSSNEKLFF. In DNA, the CDR3 is TGTGCCAGCGCTACCGCAGGGAGCTCTAATGAAAAACTGTTTTTT.

This clonotype was recorded at least ten times. The rearrangement uses TRBV6-2 or TRBV6-3 and TRBJ1-5; D call uncertain. V lost 7 bases and J 5 bases, leaving 12 bases between the germline ends. The germline V gene encodes CDR1 MNHEY and CDR2 SVGEGT. The CDR3 extends over 13 amino acids. CDR3 nucleotides: TGTGCCAGCACCCCGTACGGAGATCAGCCCCAGCATTTT. Translation gives CASTPYGDQPQHF.

In its sample, this clonotype was seen many times. J is TRBJ1-4 and V is TRBV28; 8 nucleotides match TRBD1. Germline V lookup: CDR1 MDHEN, CDR2 SYDVKM. The CDR3 contains 15 residues. Unmatched junction bases numbered 8, after V lost 6 bases and J lost 5 bases. CDR3: CASRPDRALNEKLFF. The DNA for the CDR3 is TGTGCCAGCAGACCGGACAGGGCCCTAAATGAAAAACTGTTTTTT. Full variable domain (missing parts from reference TRBV28 and TRBJ1-4): DVKVTQSSRYLVKRTGEKVFLECVQDMDHENMFWYRQDPGLGLRLIYFSYDVKMKEKGDIPEGYSVSREKKERFSLILESASTNQTSMYLCASRPDRALNEKLFFGSGTQLSVL.

This clonotype was seen a few times. The chain links TRBV9 to TRBJ1-6, with 7 bases identical to TRBD1. Germline V gene data show CDR1 as SGDLS and CDR2 as YYNGEE. V was clipped by 3 bases and J by 7 bases; unmatched bases: 7. The CDR3 is 15 residues long. The CDR3 sequence is CASSATTGSNSPLHF. The CDR3 region has the DNA TGTGCCAGCAGCGCGACGACAGGGTCAAATTCACCCCTCCACTTT.

The chain has TRBV12-3 or TRBV12-4 and TRBJ2-2; D remains unclear. The ends were cut back, 7 bases at V and 4 bases at J, with 4 bases in the middle. The CDR3 covers 11 residues. The CDR3 DNA is TGTGCCAGCATGTCCACCGGGGAGCTGTTTTTT. Translating gives CASMSTGELFF.

V and J are TRBV30 and TRBJ1-1, with TRBD1 identical over 11 bases. Germline trimming cut 8 bases from V and 0 bases from J; bases unmatched to any gene: 14. The CDR3 runs 17 residues. CDR1 and CDR2 (germline): GTSNPN, SVGIG (reference sequence). CDR3 bases: TGTGCCCAGACAGGACAGGGGGCAATGGGTATGAACACTGAAGCTTTCTTT. Protein: CAQTGQGAMGMNTEAFF.

This clonotype showed up just a few times. The chain links TRBV7-8 to TRBJ2-2; 11 nucleotides agree with TRBD2. The V and J ends lost 0 bases and 3 bases, in that order; junction bases with no gene match: 12. The CDR3 loop spans 20 amino acids. Germline CDR1 SGHVS, CDR2 FQNEAQ. CDR3 residues: CASSLASLAGGRRYTGELFF. The DNA for the CDR3 is TGTGCCAGCAGCTTAGCATCCCTAGCGGGAGGCCGCCGGTACACCGGGGAGCTGTTTTTT.

This clonotype has a count of ten or more. The chain carries TRBV6-2 or TRBV6-3 and TRBJ1-6; no firm D call. V lost 5 bases and J lost 14, with 16 bases in between. Germline V gene sequence: CDR1 MNHEY, CDR2 SVGEGT. This CDR3 is 13 amino acids long. CDR3 DNA: TGTGCCAGCAGTACGCCGCCTTTTATCACCCTCCACTTT. It specifies CASSTPPFITLHF.

V gene TRBV28 combines with J gene TRBJ2-6, with TRBD1 matching 7 bases. The V segment lost 6 bases and the J segment 0 bases; nucleotides outside the gene matches: 8. Germline CDR1 and CDR2: MDHEN and SYDVKM. This CDR3 contains 17 residues. For the CDR3, the DNA is TGTGCCAGCAGATCGGGACAGATCCTCTCTGGGGCCAACGTCCTGACTTTC. It is translated as CASRSGQILSGANVLTF.

In this sample, this clonotype turned up a few times. This chain links TRBV5-6 with TRBJ2-2; 11 bases map to TRBD1. The CDR3 length is 17 residues. The germline gives CDR1 SGHDT, CDR2 YYEEEE. J was trimmed by 4 bases and V by 5 bases; bases with no gene match: 10. The CDR3 reads CASRRTGGSGGTGELFF. DNA of the CDR3: TGTGCCAGCAGACGGACAGGGGGCTCCGGGGGCACCGGGGAGCTGTTTTTT.